This T cell receptor (beta chain) was documented in a study of breast tumors, draining lymph nodes, adjacent tissues. Notes on the study in general: Tumor TCR diversity was below lymph nodes but above nontumor tissue. Tumor T cell lymph node origin was a supported hypothesis, not proven. Data fit most tumor T cells coming from lymph node, expanding in tumor.

This CDR3 spans 16 amino acids. With V trimmed by 5 bases and J by 5 bases, 13 bases remained unmatched. CDR1 is SGHVS and CDR2 is FQNEAQ in the germline V gene. Samples came from axillary lymph nodes draining the breast cancer. This clonotype showed up many times. Its specificity is unknown. TCRdb independently ran MiXCR on the multiplex PCR reads; one entry per CDR3 protein. The data show about 180,000 distinct CDR3 sequences, roughly a third seen once. This receptor was taken from a female donor with breast cancer. Some clones in this sample may be carry-over from other donors' samples. Sequenced sample: axillary lymph node tissue. The gene calls are TRBV7-8 and TRBJ2-3; TRBD2 matches 7 bases. The CDR3 here is CASSHTGRVAGDTQYF. Written as DNA, the CDR3 is TGTGCCAGCAGCCACACGGGCAGGGTAGCGGGAGATACGCAGTATTTT.